The 19 T cell receptor beta chains below come from one sample, sequenced in a study of blood T cell repertoires in COVID-19. Using immunoSEQ multiplex PCR, the repertoire was profiled, and TCRdb retains in-frame clones only, with some absent. Counted here are roughly 79,000 clones, more than 75% occurring once; the ten biggest clones make up roughly 7.4%. Sequenced material: peripheral blood. Receptor source: a human donor in a cohort sampled during active COVID-19.

This rearrangement joins TRBV20-1 to TRBJ1-2; D is ambiguous. Germline V gives CDR1 DFQATT, CDR2 SNEGSKA (reference sequence). Trimming left V 0 bases short and J 7 bases short, with 6 bases between. This CDR3 is built from 11 residues. Here the CDR3 DNA reads TGCAGTGCTAGAGATCTTTTTGGCTACACCTTC. Amino acids: CSARDLFGYTF.

The chain joins TRBV5-1 to TRBJ2-5; 11 nucleotides match TRBD1. V shed 4 bases, J shed 4 bases, and the junction held 9 bases outside the gene matches. The length of the CDR3 is 16 residues. CDR1 and CDR2 (germline): SGHRS, YFSETQ. The CDR3: CASSGRTGGIGETQYF. The CDR3 DNA reads as TGCGCCAGCAGCGGGCGGACAGGGGGCATCGGAGAGACCCAGTACTTC.

This clone was seen more than once but under ten times. This chain connects TRBV5-1 to TRBJ2-1; perhaps TRBD1 as D (6 bases). Germline CDR1 reads SGHRS; CDR2 reads YFSETQ. The V end was cut by 0 bases, the J end by 0 bases, with 10 bases between. The CDR3 totals 16 residues. The CDR3 DNA reads as TGCGCCAGCAGCTTGGTGGGGACAAGCTCCTACAATGAGCAGTTCTTC. Translated: CASSLVGTSSYNEQFF. Filled out from reference TRBV5-1 and TRBJ2-1, the complete variable domain reads KAGVTQTPRYLIKTRGQQVTLSCSPISGHRSVSWYQQTPGQGLQFLFEYFSETQRNKGNFPGRFSGRQFSNSRSEMNVSTLELGDSALYLCASSLVGTSSYNEQFFGPGTRLTVL.

The rearrangement joins TRBV6-2 or TRBV6-3 to TRBJ2-4, with unresolved D. Trimming stripped 2 bases from V and 5 bases from J, with 4 bases between. Germline V gives CDR1 MNHEY, CDR2 SVGEGT. The CDR3 has 12 amino acids. CDR3 sequence: CASSYRENIQYF. The DNA of the CDR3 is TGTGCCAGCAGTTACCGCGAAAACATTCAGTACTTC.

This clone was observed a handful of times. The chain links TRBV3-1 (or the pseudogene TRBV3-2) to TRBJ1-6; D is ambiguous. The V end was cut by 1 base, the J end by 0 bases, with 10 bases between. CDR3 length: 17 residues. Germline values: CDR1 LGHDT, CDR2 YNNKEL (reference sequence). This CDR3 is CASSQGGSGSYNSPLHF. In DNA, the CDR3 is TGTGCCAGCAGCCAAGGTGGCTCAGGCTCCTATAATTCACCCCTCCACTTT.

V is TRBV7-9 and J is TRBJ2-3, with D unresolved. There are 13 residues in the CDR3. Trimming stripped 6 bases from V and 5 bases from J, with 12 bases between. The V gene's germline CDR1 is SEHNR and CDR2 FQNEAQ (reference sequence). The CDR3 DNA sequence: TGTGCCAGCAGAACGGCGGTTAAAGATACGCAGTATTTT. Encoded protein: CASRTAVKDTQYF.

The chain has TRBV6-5 and TRBJ1-3; D possibly corresponds to TRBD1 (6 bases). Germline lookup yields CDR1 MNHEY and CDR2 SVGAGI. The CDR3 has 15 amino acids. V lost 0 bases to trimming and J lost 4 bases, with 10 bases between them. The CDR3 DNA reads TGTGCCAGCAGTTACTCGAAGCAGGGGGGAAACACCATATATTTT. Protein: CASSYSKQGGNTIYF.

This rearrangement joins TRBV6-2 or TRBV6-3 to TRBJ1-2; no clear D. The CDR3 runs 18 residues. Germline V lookup: CDR1 MNHEY, CDR2 SVGEGT. V was trimmed by 0 bases and J by 1 base, leaving 18 bases between them. The CDR3 loop reads CASSYSRIRRTNNYGYTF. CDR3 in DNA: TGTGCCAGCAGTTACTCGAGGATCAGGAGGACTAATAACTATGGCTACACCTTC.

The chain recombines TRBV15 with TRBJ2-3, with 10 bases fitting TRBD2. V lost 1 base and J lost 0; bases outside the gene matches: 1. The CDR3 has 16 residues. Germline V gene data show CDR1 as LNHNV and CDR2 as YYDKDF (reference sequence). CDR3 loop: CATSRGAGGSTDTQYF. The CDR3 DNA sequence: TGTGCCACCAGCAGAGGAGCGGGGGGGAGCACAGATACGCAGTATTTT.

The chain uses TRBV5-1 and TRBJ1-4; 7 bases align to TRBD1. With 4 bases clipped from V and 8 bases from J, the junction kept 14 bases outside the gene matches. The CDR3 is made up of 16 amino acids. Looked up from germline, CDR1 is SGHRS and CDR2 is YFSETQ. The CDR3 region has the DNA TGCGCCAGCAGCCCCGGGACAGTACCCCTAATCGAAAAACTGTTTTTT. It encodes CASSPGTVPLIEKLFF.

The V call is TRBV3-1 (or the pseudogene TRBV3-2), the J call TRBJ1-2, with 8 bases fitting TRBD1. Germline CDR1 and CDR2: LGHDT and YNNKEL (reference sequence). The CDR3 contains 15 residues. With V trimmed by 2 bases and J by 1 base, 3 bases remained unmatched. The CDR3 nucleotides read TGTGCCAGCAGCCAACCAGGGGGCAATAACTATGGCTACACCTTC. Protein sequence: CASSQPGGNNYGYTF.

The chain is built from TRBV28 and TRBJ2-7; D is unresolved. The CDR3 has 12 residues. Trimming took off 5 bases at V and 4 bases at J, with 9 bases between the two ends. Germline-derived CDR1 and CDR2 are MDHEN and SYDVKM. CDR3: CASSRKAYEQYF. As DNA, the CDR3 is TGTGCCAGCAGTCGCAAAGCATACGAGCAGTACTTC.

V usage is TRBV19 and J usage is TRBJ2-7, with D maybe TRBD2 (6 bases). Trimming took off 9 bases at V and 5 bases at J, with 11 bases between the two ends. Looked up from germline, CDR1 is LNHDA and CDR2 is SQIVND (reference sequence). The CDR3 runs 11 residues. The CDR3 is CASRLGDEQYF. DNA of the CDR3: TGTGCCAGCAGACTAGGAGACGAGCAGTACTTC. The complete variable domain, with remaining parts taken from reference TRBV19 and TRBJ2-7, reads DGGITQSPKYLFRKEGQNVTLSCEQNLNHDAMYWYRQDPGQGLRLIYYSQIVNDFQKGDIAEGYSVSREKKESFPLTVTSAQKNPTAFYLCASRLGDEQYFGPGTRLTVT.

The chain joins TRBV2 to TRBJ2-3; tentative D call: TRBD2 (5 bases). The V end lost 4 bases, the J end lost 6 bases, and 14 bases lay between the germline ends. This CDR3 comprises 14 residues. Germline CDR1 and CDR2: SNHLY and FYNNEI. CDR3 nucleotides: TGTGCCAGCAGTGTGTCGGAGGCGTCCGATACGCAGTATTTT. Translating it yields CASSVSEASDTQYF.

The sample holds a few counts of this clone. This chain's CDR3 is CASSPRAGTDEKLFF. The CDR3 DNA is TGTGCCAGCAGCCCTAGAGCCGGGACAGATGAAAAACTGTTTTTT. The V call is TRBV7-9, the J call TRBJ1-4, with 7 bases that match TRBD1. The CDR3 runs 15 residues. The junction had 9 bases not matched to a gene; V was cut back by 5 bases and J by 6 bases. Germline V gene sequence: CDR1 SEHNR, CDR2 FQNEAQ (reference sequence).

V gene TRBV7-2 combines with J gene TRBJ2-7, with 7 bases aligning to TRBD2. V shed 5 bases and J 2 bases; nucleotides not matched to a gene: 9. The CDR3 consists of 15 residues. CDR1 and CDR2 from the germline V gene are SGHTA and FQGNSA. The CDR3 here is CASSESRSGTYEQYF. For the CDR3, the DNA is TGTGCCAGCAGCGAATCTAGGAGCGGGACCTACGAGCAGTACTTC. Looking up the rest from reference TRBV7-2 and TRBJ2-7 gives the full variable domain: GAGVSQSPSNKVTEKGKDVELRCDPISGHTALYWYRQSLGQGLEFLIYFQGNSAPDKSGLPSDRFSAERTGGSVSTLTIQRTQQEDSAVYLCASSESRSGTYEQYFGPGTRLTVT.

This clone was detected a few times. The CDR3 spells CATHRDRVSPLHF. The CDR3 DNA follows: TGTGCCACACACCGGGACAGGGTTTCGCCCCTCCACTTT. This sequence joins TRBV10-3 and TRBJ1-6; 9 bases match TRBD1. Germline V gene sequence: CDR1 ENHRY, CDR2 SYGVKD. V shed 10 bases and J 13 bases; nucleotides not matched to a gene: 11. This CDR3 comprises 13 residues.

This rearrangement joins TRBV29-1 to TRBJ1-1, with 7 bases fitting TRBD1. Germline trimming cut 6 bases from V and 4 bases from J; bases unmatched to any gene: 14. Looked up from germline, CDR1 is SQVTM and CDR2 is ANQGSEA. The length of the CDR3 is 15 residues. CDR3 protein: CSVDKAQGVFTEAFF. The CDR3 coding sequence is TGCAGCGTGGACAAAGCTCAGGGGGTGTTCACTGAAGCTTTCTTT. The full variable domain, completed using reference TRBV29-1 and TRBJ1-1, is SAVISQKPSRDICQRGTSLTIQCQVDSQVTMMFWYRQQPGQSLTLIATANQGSEATYESGFVIDKFPISRPNLTFSTLTVSNMSPEDSSIYLCSVDKAQGVFTEAFFGQGTRLTVV.

This chain joins TRBV19 and TRBJ1-4; 9 bases are shared with TRBD1. The CDR3 loop spans 15 amino acids. Germline CDR1 and CDR2: LNHDA and SQIVND (reference sequence). V trimming: 8 bases; J trimming: 6 bases; junction bases outside the gene matches: 10. The CDR3 sequence is CASSTPGQGHEKLFF. The CDR3 DNA reads as TGTGCCAGTTCAACCCCGGGACAGGGTCATGAAAAACTGTTTTTT.